This T cell receptor beta chain is from a study of breast tumors, draining lymph nodes, adjacent tissues. Study-wide results and caveats: Data fit most tumor T cells coming from lymph node, expanding in tumor.

This clonotype was detected ten times or more. Its specificity is unknown. The germline CDR1 and CDR2 sequences are LGHDT and YNNKEL (reference sequence). This CDR3 has 18 residues. V lost 4 bases, J lost 3 bases, and 12 bases stayed unmatched. TCRdb processed the multiplex PCR reads anew with MiXCR; each CDR3 protein has one entry. The table has about 130,000 distinct CDR3 sequences, around 21% seen once. The lymph nodes were axillary draining lymph nodes from breast cancer patients. The chain recombines TRBV3-1 with TRBJ2-1; 10 bases map to TRBD2. The sequenced sample consisted of axillary lymph node tissue. The receptor comes from a female donor with breast cancer. Some clones in this sample may be carry-over from other donors' samples. CDR3 DNA: TGTGCCAGCAGCCGGCGACCAAGGACTAGCGGACACTACAATGAGCAGTTCTTC. Translation gives CASSRRPRTSGHYNEQFF.